This T cell receptor beta chain was recorded in a study of T cell repertoires in cytomegalovirus infection. About the study: Recently identified HLA-C-restricted CMV epitopes were used, and well-studied HLA-B-restricted CMV epitopes were used as well. Indications of both CMV infection and matching HLA type were provided by public TCR beta signatures.

This clonotype showed up just a few times. The target antigen is unknown. Germline V gene data show CDR1 as SGHNT and CDR2 as YENEEA. V dropped 3 bases and J dropped 0 bases, with 14 bases sitting between them. The CDR3 extends over 17 amino acids. Study outcomes and limitations: HLA-C-restricted CMV-specific TCR beta clonotypes prevailed in the ex vivo response. Summed frequency of shared TCR beta families picked out CMV carriers who also had the relevant HLA.

TCRdb passed the reads through MiXCR, listing each CDR3 protein once. The sample carries about 700,000 distinct CDR3 sequences, around 30% recorded once. This TCR came from a human donor in good health (CMV status not recorded). Some clones in this sample may be carry-over from other donors' samples. The chain is built from TRBV11-3 and TRBJ1-4; D call uncertain. Sequenced material: cultured PBMCs, taken from culture after CMV antigen stimulation. The CDR3 DNA is TGTGCCAGCAGCTTTTTCCCCCCACAGACAACTAATGAAAAACTGTTTTTT. This sequence encodes CASSFFPPQTTNEKLFF.